Shown below are 21 T cell receptor beta chains from a single sample sequenced in a study of blood T cells in healthy people across ages. Alongside a J-beta primer mix, a sample-barcoded 5' primer served in a second PCR lasting roughly 6 to 11 cycles. TCRdb redid the calling of the 5' RACE reads with MiXCR, one entry per CDR3 protein. The sample contains approximately 940,000 distinct CDR3 sequences, around 48% of which appear only once. Sequenced input: blood. The receptors derive from a young man in good health.

This clonotype has just one count. The J gene is TRBJ1-6, the V gene TRBV4-1; 7 nucleotides match TRBD1. This CDR3 region has 15 residues. Looked up from germline, CDR1 is MGHRA and CDR2 is YSYEKL. The V gene end was trimmed by 0 bases and the J gene end by 9 bases; junction bases not matched to a gene: 5. CDR3 sequence reads: CASSQEDRSGSPLHF. The CDR3 DNA sequence: TGCGCCAGCAGCCAAGAGGACAGGTCTGGTTCACCCCTCCACTTT.

In regard to this clonotype: The junction does not match germline at one end; this may be a read error. DNA of the CDR3: TGTGCCAGCAGCTTAGGTGGAGGGGACGGAGCAGGCTACATCTTC. Translating gives CASSLGGGDGAGYIF. The chain employs TRBV7-9 and TRBJ1-2; tentative D call: TRBD1 (5 bases). Germline CDR1 SEHNR, CDR2 FQNEAQ (reference sequence). The length of the CDR3 is 15 residues.

V and J are TRBV3-1 and TRBJ1-2; 7 bases match TRBD1. Trimming took 3 bases from V and 8 from J; bases not matched to a gene: 12. This CDR3 has 15 amino acids. Germline V lookup: CDR1 LGHDT, CDR2 YNNKEL (reference sequence). The CDR3 spells CASSHVGDSGSGYTF. CDR3 sequence (DNA): TGTGCCAGCAGCCATGTGGGGGACAGCGGGAGCGGCTACACCTTC.

V and J are TRBV15 and TRBJ2-1; 7 nucleotides match TRBD1. Looked up from germline, CDR1 is LNHNV and CDR2 is YYDKDF (reference sequence). The V segment lost 4 bases and the J segment 0 bases; nucleotides outside the gene matches: 9. The CDR3 has 17 amino acids. CDR3 residues: CATSTHPGTDSYNEQFF. The CDR3 bases are TGTGCCACCAGCACACATCCCGGGACAGACTCCTACAATGAGCAGTTCTTC. Full variable domain (missing parts from reference TRBV15 and TRBJ2-1): DAMVIQNPRYQVTQFGKPVTLSCSQTLNHNVMYWYQQKSSQAPKLLFHYYDKDFNNEADTPDNFQSRRPNTSFCFLDIRSPGLGDTAMYLCATSTHPGTDSYNEQFFGPGTRLTVL.

This chain connects TRBV20-1 to TRBJ2-7; no firm D call. The J call may be in error: the DNA end matches TRBJ2-5 better. Germline-derived CDR1 and CDR2 are DFQATT and SNEGSKA (reference sequence). The CDR3 length is 13 residues. The CDR3 sequence: CSARVNEKETQYF. For the CDR3, the DNA is TGCAGTGCTAGAGTAAACGAAAAAGAGACCCAGTACTTC.

In its sample, this clonotype was seen a few times. The J gene is TRBJ2-7, the V gene TRBV28; tentatively, D is TRBD1 or TRBD2 (6 bases each). Germline CDR1 MDHEN, CDR2 SYDVKM. CDR3 length equals 15 residues. V was cut by 3 bases and J by 3 bases, with 15 bases left in between. The CDR3: CASSFETGAHYEQYF. CDR3 in DNA: TGTGCCAGCAGTTTCGAAACGGGGGCCCACTACGAGCAGTACTTC.

The chain's CDR3 is CASSSLTGADTQYF. CDR3 sequence (DNA): TGTGCCAGCAGCTCCCTAACAGGGGCAGATACGCAGTATTTT. The chain uses TRBV13 and TRBJ2-3; the match to TRBD1 covers 7 bases. The germline V gene has CDR1 PRHDT and CDR2 FYEKMQ (reference sequence). The CDR3 has 14 residues. With 4 bases clipped from V and 4 bases from J, the junction kept 5 bases outside the gene matches. The full variable domain, completed using reference TRBV13 and TRBJ2-3, is AAGVIQSPRHLIKEKRETATLKCYPIPRHDTVYWYQQGPGQDPQFLISFYEKMQSDKGSIPDRFSAQQFSDYHSELNMSSLELGDSALYFCASSSLTGADTQYFGPGTRLTVL.

The chain links TRBV20-1 to TRBJ2-5; TRBD2 might be the D (5 bases). Per the germline V gene, CDR1 is DFQATT and CDR2 is SNEGSKA (reference sequence). This CDR3 region has 12 residues. Trimming took 6 bases from V and 4 from J, leaving 12 bases between them. DNA of the CDR3: TGCAGTGCAGAAGGACTGGCAGAGACCCAGTACTTC. Its translation is CSAEGLAETQYF.

The V call is TRBV7-9, the J call TRBJ2-1; D perhaps matches TRBD2 (5 bases). V was pared by 5 bases and J by 6 bases, with 20 bases between. Germline CDR1 reads SEHNR; CDR2 reads FQNEAQ (reference sequence). The CDR3 spans 16 residues. The CDR3 here is CASSPSALAPSNEQFF. DNA for the CDR3: TGTGCCAGCAGCCCCTCGGCCCTAGCACCATCCAATGAGCAGTTCTTC.

In this sample, this clonotype turned up many times. The rearrangement links TRBV20-1 to TRBJ1-6; 12 nucleotides match TRBD1. Germline trimming cut 5 bases from V and 10 bases from J; bases unmatched to any gene: 3. CDR3 length equals 13 residues. The germline V gene encodes CDR1 DFQATT and CDR2 SNEGSKA (reference sequence). The CDR3 DNA reads as TGCAGTGCTGGGGACAGGGGGCTCTCACCCCTCCACTTT. It translates to CSAGDRGLSPLHF.

The chain has TRBV27 and TRBJ2-7, with D perhaps TRBD2 (6 bases). Trimming took 5 bases from V and 5 from J, leaving 13 bases between them. The CDR3 consists of 13 residues. Germline CDR1 is MNHEY and CDR2 is SMNVEV (reference sequence). As DNA, the CDR3 is TGTGCCAGCAGTCTTCTAGCGCTCAACGAGCAGTACTTC. Its protein product is CASSLLALNEQYF.

This clonotype was found many times. The chain uses TRBV3-1 and TRBJ1-6, with 7 bases that match TRBD1. This CDR3 is 14 amino acids long. Germline loops: CDR1 LGHDT, CDR2 YNNKEL (reference sequence). V lost 3 bases and J lost 5; bases outside the gene matches: 1. The CDR3 bases are TGTGCCAGCAGCCATGGACAGGATAATTCACCCCTCCACTTT. Translation: CASSHGQDNSPLHF.

The chain employs TRBV20-1 and TRBJ1-4; 7 nucleotides align to TRBD1. This CDR3 comprises 14 residues. Germline V lookup: CDR1 DFQATT, CDR2 SNEGSKA (reference sequence). J gave up 8 bases and V 6 bases, and 12 bases lay outside the gene matches. In DNA form, the CDR3 reads TGCAGTGCAAAGACAGGGAGGTTAGGGGAAAAACTGTTTTTT. The encoded protein is CSAKTGRLGEKLFF.

The chain combines TRBV28 with TRBJ2-5; tentatively, D is TRBD2 (5 bases). CDR3 length equals 13 residues. Trimming removed 7 bases at V and 7 bases at J, with 16 bases between. The V gene's germline CDR1 is MDHEN and CDR2 SYDVKM. For the CDR3, the DNA is TGTGCCAGCACCCCCGTTAGGGCGGGGACCCAGTACTTC. Its translation: CASTPVRAGTQYF.

This clonotype came up many times. The chain combines TRBV7-2 with TRBJ2-5; no firm D call. This CDR3 comprises 11 residues. Germline V gene data show CDR1 as SGHTA and CDR2 as FQGNSA. V was pared by 5 bases and J by 4 bases, with 5 bases between. The CDR3 bases are TGTGCCAGCAGCCACCGAGAGACCCAGTACTTC. This encodes CASSHRETQYF.

The chain links TRBV28 to TRBJ1-6; possible D gene TRBD1, 5 bases. The germline V gene has CDR1 MDHEN and CDR2 SYDVKM. V lost 7 bases to trimming and J lost 2 bases, with 12 bases between them. The CDR3 has 15 residues. The CDR3, as DNA: TGTGCCAGCATCCCCCGGGGGGCCTATAATTCACCCCTCCACTTT. Translation: CASIPRGAYNSPLHF. Supplemented by reference TRBV28 and TRBJ1-6, the full variable domain reads DVKVTQSSRYLVKRTGEKVFLECVQDMDHENMFWYRQDPGLGLRLIYFSYDVKMKEKGDIPEGYSVSREKKERFSLILESASTNQTSMYLCASIPRGAYNSPLHFGNGTRLTVT.

This clonotype was seen just once. V is TRBV5-5 and J is TRBJ1-1; TRBD1 matches 8 bases. V lost 3 bases and J lost 1; bases outside the gene matches: 5. The CDR3 is 15 amino acids. Germline lookup yields CDR1 SGHKS and CDR2 YYEKEE (reference sequence). The CDR3 region is CASSSWTGQNTEAFF. The CDR3 DNA reads as TGTGCCAGCAGCTCCTGGACAGGGCAGAACACTGAAGCTTTCTTT.

The chain joins TRBV27 to TRBJ1-2; D not resolved. The CDR3 extends over 14 amino acids. Germline CDR1 reads MNHEY; CDR2 reads SMNVEV (reference sequence). With 1 base removed from V and 0 bases from J, the gap between germline ends came to 6 bases. This CDR3 is CASSLYRPNYGYTF. DNA of the CDR3: TGTGCCAGCAGTTTATACCGGCCTAACTATGGCTACACCTTC.

The chain is built from TRBV20-1 and TRBJ2-4; TRBD1 aligns across 8 bases. The CDR3 sequence is 14 residues long. Trimming cost V 8 bases and J 1 base; bases outside gene matches: 7. In germline, CDR1 is DFQATT, CDR2 SNEGSKA (reference sequence). The chain's CDR3 is CSINRGLAKNIQYF. Here the CDR3 DNA reads TGCAGTATCAACAGGGGGTTGGCCAAAAACATTCAGTACTTC.

The chain carries TRBV2 and TRBJ1-6; 9 bases map to TRBD1. The junction had 1 base not matched to a gene; V was cut back by 1 base and J by 9 bases. Germline CDR1 is SNHLY and CDR2 is FYNNEI. The CDR3 has 14 amino acids. The CDR3 spells CASSEGQGGSPLHF. CDR3 sequence (DNA): TGTGCCAGCAGTGAAGGACAGGGGGGTTCACCCCTCCACTTT.

This clonotype was counted a few times. The gene calls are TRBV7-2 and TRBJ2-4; D is possibly TRBD2 (7 bases). Germline V gives CDR1 SGHTA, CDR2 FQGNSA. The CDR3 totals 15 residues. Trimming cost V 4 bases and J 5 bases, with 15 bases left between them. In DNA, the CDR3 is TGTGCCAGCAGCTGGGTGTGGGGGGGCCAAAACATTCAGTACTTC. Protein sequence: CASSWVWGGQNIQYF.